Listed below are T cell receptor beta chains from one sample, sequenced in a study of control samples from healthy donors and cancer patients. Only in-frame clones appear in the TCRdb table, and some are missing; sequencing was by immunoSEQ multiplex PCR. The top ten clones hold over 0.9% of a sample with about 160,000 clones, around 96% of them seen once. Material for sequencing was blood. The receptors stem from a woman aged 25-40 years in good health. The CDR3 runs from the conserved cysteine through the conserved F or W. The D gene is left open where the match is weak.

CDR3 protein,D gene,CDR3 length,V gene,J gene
CATRAGTGVFNEQFF,TRBD1,15,TRBV24-1,TRBJ2-1
CAISGPEDDQYF,-,12,TRBV10-3,TRBJ2-5
CASSYSTGGYEQYF,TRBD1,14,TRBV6-2/TRBV6-3,TRBJ2-7
CASSTQFTDTQYF,-,13,TRBV7-2,TRBJ2-3
CASRGTSGLSSYNEQFF,TRBD2,17,TRBV5-8,TRBJ2-1
CATSRVYRLDQPQHF,-,15,TRBV15,TRBJ1-5
CASSPSETQYF,-,11,TRBV18,TRBJ2-5
CASSALRGKRTEAFF,TRBD1,15,TRBV11-2,TRBJ1-1
CASSELLGTLSTDTQYF,-,17,TRBV2,TRBJ2-3
CASSFIRNNEQFF,-,13,TRBV28,TRBJ2-1
CATSGRGIFADTQYF,-,15,TRBV24-1,TRBJ2-3
CASTLAAGELFF,TRBD2,12,TRBV5-1,TRBJ2-2
CASSFARVDTGELFF,-,15,TRBV11-3,TRBJ2-2
CASSRHFGTEGNTIYF,TRBD1,16,TRBV14,TRBJ1-3
CSATGGGGYTF,-,11,TRBV20-1,TRBJ1-2
CASSKAGGSTDTQYF,-,15,TRBV21-1,TRBJ2-3
CASSLRDRVGGEQYF,TRBD1,15,TRBV28,TRBJ2-7
CASSSPGTGGYEQYF,TRBD1,15,TRBV5-4,TRBJ2-7
CASSYWDTPNEQYF,-,14,TRBV6-6,TRBJ2-7
CASRGGQNYGYTF,TRBD1,13,TRBV28,TRBJ1-2
CASSLATGLNTEAFF,-,15,TRBV27,TRBJ1-1
CASSFRGNQPQHF,-,13,TRBV27,TRBJ1-5
CASRKTGDEQFF,TRBD1,12,TRBV7-9,TRBJ2-1
CASSLGYREAEQYF,-,14,TRBV18,TRBJ2-7
CASSPLRSGRSDTQYF,TRBD2,16,TRBV5-1,TRBJ2-3
CASSIGGSSPLHF,TRBD1,13,TRBV6-5,TRBJ1-6
CASSSRAETQYF,-,12,TRBV7-2,TRBJ2-5
CASSHETGDEQYF,TRBD1,13,TRBV2,TRBJ2-7
CSVDPAERAYNEQFF,-,15,TRBV29-1,TRBJ2-1
CASSLIGGISYNEQFF,TRBD1,16,TRBV6-5,TRBJ2-1
CASSTGSGYTF,-,11,TRBV19,TRBJ1-2
CASSVPGRSCTF,-,12,TRBV9,TRBJ1-2
CASSRFIDRTDTQYF,-,15,TRBV7-3,TRBJ2-3
CASSSSDTFLVF,-,12,TRBV5-5,TRBJ1-4
CASSFDGNNQPQHF,-,14,TRBV6-5,TRBJ1-5
CASSQSGAGTEAFF,-,14,TRBV16,TRBJ1-1
CAISGTGIAPYGYTF,-,15,TRBV10-3,TRBJ1-2
CASSYRGYEQYF,-,12,TRBV27,TRBJ2-7
CASSRFTGETQYF,-,13,TRBV2,TRBJ2-5
CASSKTTGGGRNEQFF,-,16,TRBV21-1,TRBJ2-1
CASSLGSGSPSETQYF,TRBD2,16,TRBV27,TRBJ2-5
CAWRLWTGFRETQYF,TRBD1,15,TRBV30,TRBJ2-5
CASSRLYQPQHF,-,12,TRBV7-2,TRBJ1-5
CASSLAAGTANTEAFF,-,16,TRBV5-1,TRBJ1-1
CASSLFLYEQYF,-,12,TRBV12-3/TRBV12-4,TRBJ2-7
CASRPTGGTTEAFF,TRBD1,14,TRBV6-5,TRBJ1-1
CASSQDLPSGDSSVDTQYF,TRBD2,19,TRBV4-2,TRBJ2-3
CASSYPTAGNTIYF,-,14,TRBV6-6,TRBJ1-3
CASSSGVLEKLFF,-,13,TRBV7-8,TRBJ1-4
CASSKHHRDDTEAFF,-,15,TRBV2,TRBJ1-1
CASSLLAGSGNTIYF,-,15,TRBV28,TRBJ1-3
CASSQDWATNEKLFF,-,15,TRBV4-2,TRBJ1-4
CASSLVRANTGELFF,-,15,TRBV11-2,TRBJ2-2
CAISESTLNRGHSPTEAFF,TRBD1,19,TRBV10-3,TRBJ1-1
CASSPQRGGLNEQFF,TRBD2,15,TRBV18,TRBJ2-1
CASRTGTDYNSPLHF,-,15,TRBV28,TRBJ1-6